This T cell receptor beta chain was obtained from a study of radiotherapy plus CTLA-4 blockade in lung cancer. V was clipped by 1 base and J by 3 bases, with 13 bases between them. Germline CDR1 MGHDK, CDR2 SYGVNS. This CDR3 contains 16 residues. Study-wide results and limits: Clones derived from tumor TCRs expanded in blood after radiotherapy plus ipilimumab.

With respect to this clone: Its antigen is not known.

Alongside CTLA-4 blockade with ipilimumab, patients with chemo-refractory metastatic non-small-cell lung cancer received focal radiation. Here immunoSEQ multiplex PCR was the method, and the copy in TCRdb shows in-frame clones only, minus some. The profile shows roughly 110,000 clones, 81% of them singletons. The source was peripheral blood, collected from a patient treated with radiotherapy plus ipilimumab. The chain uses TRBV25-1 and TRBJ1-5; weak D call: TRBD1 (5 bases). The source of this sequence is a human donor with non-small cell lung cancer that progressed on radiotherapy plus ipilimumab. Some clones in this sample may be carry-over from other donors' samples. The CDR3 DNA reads TGTGCCAGCAGTGAATCAGACCGGGGCTTCAATCAGCCCCAGCATTTT. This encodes CASSESDRGFNQPQHF.